This T cell receptor beta chain was identified during a study of T cells in Graves' hyperthyroidism and ophthalmopathy. This CDR3 has 15 amino acids. CDR1 is SEHNR and CDR2 is FQNEAQ in the germline V gene (reference sequence). Trimming cost V 4 bases and J 3 bases; bases outside gene matches: 9. From RNA transcripts, TCR beta CDR3 regions were amplified. First-round RT-PCR of the TCR CDR3 relied on the HTBI primer set. TCRdb fed the multiplex PCR reads into MiXCR, producing one record per CDR3 protein. The sample shows hundreds of thousands of distinct CDR3 sequences, roughly 15% of them seen only once.

Sequencing was carried out using blood. This receptor was identified in a young man with Graves' ophthalmopathy. The chain has TRBV7-9 and TRBJ2-7; 7 bases are shared with TRBD1. CDR3 sequence (DNA): TGTGCCAGCAGCTCACAGGGGACCCGTTTCTACGAGCAGTACTTC. This translates into CASSSQGTRFYEQYF. Looking up the rest from reference TRBV7-9 and TRBJ2-7 gives the full variable domain: DTGVSQNPRHKITKRGQNVTFRCDPISEHNRLYWYRQTLGQGPEFLTYFQNEAQLEKSRLLSDRFSAERPKGSFSTLEIQRTEQGDSAMYLCASSSQGTRFYEQYFGPGTRLTVT.